This TCR beta chain was captured in a study of read filtering for tumor transcriptome and immune sequencing. The wider study: R-ISS stage counts were roughly 8 for I, 15 to 20 for II, 6 or 7 for III.

From 300 to 450 ng of RNA, a library with molecular barcoded alpha/delta and beta/gamma adaptors was made. TCRdb itself ran the reads through MiXCR, one entry per CDR3 protein. The sample lists about 86,000 distinct CDR3 sequences; roughly an eighth were seen once. This clonotype was counted ten times or more. The antigen is not known. The CDR3 is 13 amino acids. In germline, CDR1 is SEHNR, CDR2 FQNEAQ (reference sequence). The V end lost 3 bases, the J end lost 4 bases, and 9 bases lay between the germline ends. Study-level results: Dropping single-read clonotypes raised IR-seq and RNA-seq shared-clonotype correlation.

The clonotype was recovered from a donor aged 40 or older with multiple myeloma. The chain has TRBV7-9 and TRBJ1-2; TRBD1 is a possible D gene (5 bases). Sequencing was done on a sample of a population of CD138-negative cells sorted from bone marrow. Here the CDR3 reads CASSLYTGYGYTF. The CDR3 nucleotides are TGTGCCAGCAGCTTGTACACAGGCTATGGCTACACCTTC.